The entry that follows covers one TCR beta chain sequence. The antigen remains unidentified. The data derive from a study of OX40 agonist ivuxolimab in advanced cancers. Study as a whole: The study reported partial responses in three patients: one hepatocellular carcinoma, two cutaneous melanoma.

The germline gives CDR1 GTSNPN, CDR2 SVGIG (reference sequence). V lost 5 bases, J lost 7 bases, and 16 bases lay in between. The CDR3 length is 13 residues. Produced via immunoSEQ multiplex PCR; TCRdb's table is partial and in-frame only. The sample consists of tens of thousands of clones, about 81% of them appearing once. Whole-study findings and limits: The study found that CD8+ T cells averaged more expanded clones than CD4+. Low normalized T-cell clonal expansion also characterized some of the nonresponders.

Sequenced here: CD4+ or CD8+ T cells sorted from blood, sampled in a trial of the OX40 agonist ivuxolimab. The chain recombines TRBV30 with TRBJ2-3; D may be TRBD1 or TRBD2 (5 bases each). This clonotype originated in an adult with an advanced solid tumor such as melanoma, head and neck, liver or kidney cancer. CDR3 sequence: CAWGTLRRNTQYF. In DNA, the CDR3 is TGTGCCTGGGGGACGCTCCGGAGGAATACGCAGTATTTT.